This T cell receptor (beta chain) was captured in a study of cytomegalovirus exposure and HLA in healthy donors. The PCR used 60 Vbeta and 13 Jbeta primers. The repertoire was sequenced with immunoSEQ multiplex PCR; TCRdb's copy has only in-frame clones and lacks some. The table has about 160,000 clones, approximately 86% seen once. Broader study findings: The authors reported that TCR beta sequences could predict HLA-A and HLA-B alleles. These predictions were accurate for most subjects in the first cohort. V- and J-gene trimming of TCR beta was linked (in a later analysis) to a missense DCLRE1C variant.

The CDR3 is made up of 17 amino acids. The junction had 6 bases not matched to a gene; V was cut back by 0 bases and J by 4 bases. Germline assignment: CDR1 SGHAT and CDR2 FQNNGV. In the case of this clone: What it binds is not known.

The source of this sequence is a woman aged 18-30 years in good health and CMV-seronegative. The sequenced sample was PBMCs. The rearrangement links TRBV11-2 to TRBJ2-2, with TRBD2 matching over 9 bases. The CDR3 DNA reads TGTGCCAGCAGCTTAGATCTCCTAGCGGGGTTCACCGGGGAGCTGTTTTTT. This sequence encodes CASSLDLLAGFTGELFF.